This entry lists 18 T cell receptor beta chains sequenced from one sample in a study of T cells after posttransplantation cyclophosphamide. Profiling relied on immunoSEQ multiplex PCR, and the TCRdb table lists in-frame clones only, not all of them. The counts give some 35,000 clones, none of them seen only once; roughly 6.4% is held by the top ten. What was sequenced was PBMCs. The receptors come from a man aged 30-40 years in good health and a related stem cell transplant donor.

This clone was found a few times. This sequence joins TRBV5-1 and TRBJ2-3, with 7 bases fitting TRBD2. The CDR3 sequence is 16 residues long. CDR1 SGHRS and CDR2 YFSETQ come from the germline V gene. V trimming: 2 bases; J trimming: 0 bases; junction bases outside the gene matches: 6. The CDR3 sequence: CASSFWGGESTDTQYF. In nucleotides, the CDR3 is TGCGCCAGCAGCTTTTGGGGGGGAGAAAGCACAGATACGCAGTATTTT.

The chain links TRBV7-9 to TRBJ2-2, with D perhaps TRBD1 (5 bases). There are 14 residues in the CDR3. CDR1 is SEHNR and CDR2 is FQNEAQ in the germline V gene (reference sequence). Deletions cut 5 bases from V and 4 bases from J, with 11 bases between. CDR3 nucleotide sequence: TGTGCCAGCAGCGTCGACAGCCTCACCGGGGAGCTGTTTTTT. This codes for CASSVDSLTGELFF.

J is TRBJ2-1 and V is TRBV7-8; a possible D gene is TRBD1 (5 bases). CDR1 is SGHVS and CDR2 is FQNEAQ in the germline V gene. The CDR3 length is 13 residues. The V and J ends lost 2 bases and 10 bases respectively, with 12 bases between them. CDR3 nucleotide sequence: TGTGCCAGCAGCTTATGGCAGGGTAGAGAGCAGTTCTTC. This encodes CASSLWQGREQFF.

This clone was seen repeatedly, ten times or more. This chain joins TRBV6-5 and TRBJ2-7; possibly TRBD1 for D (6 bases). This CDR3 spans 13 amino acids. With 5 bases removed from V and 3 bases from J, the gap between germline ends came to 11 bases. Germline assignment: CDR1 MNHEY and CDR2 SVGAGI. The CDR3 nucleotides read TGTGCCAGCAGTAACAGGGTCTTCTACGAGCAGTACTTC. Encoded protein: CASSNRVFYEQYF.

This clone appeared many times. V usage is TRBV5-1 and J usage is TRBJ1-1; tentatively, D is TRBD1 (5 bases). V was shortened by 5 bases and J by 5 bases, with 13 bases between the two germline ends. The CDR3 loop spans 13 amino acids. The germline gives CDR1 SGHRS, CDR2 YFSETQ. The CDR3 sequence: CASRGGGWTEAFF. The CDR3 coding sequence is TGCGCCAGCAGGGGGGGTGGATGGACTGAAGCTTTCTTT.

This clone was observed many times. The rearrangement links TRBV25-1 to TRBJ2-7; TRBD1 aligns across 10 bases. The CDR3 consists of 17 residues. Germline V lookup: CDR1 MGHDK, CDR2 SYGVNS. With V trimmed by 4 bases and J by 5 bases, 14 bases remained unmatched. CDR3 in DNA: TGTGCCAGCAGTGCCCCCCGGGGGGACAGGGGCATTGACGAGCAGTACTTC. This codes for CASSAPRGDRGIDEQYF.

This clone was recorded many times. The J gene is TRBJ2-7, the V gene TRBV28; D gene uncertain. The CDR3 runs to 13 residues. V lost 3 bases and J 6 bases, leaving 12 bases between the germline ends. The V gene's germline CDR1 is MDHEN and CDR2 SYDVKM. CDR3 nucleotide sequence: TGTGCCAGCAGTTTCTTGCGTATCTCCGAGCAGTACTTC. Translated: CASSFLRISEQYF.

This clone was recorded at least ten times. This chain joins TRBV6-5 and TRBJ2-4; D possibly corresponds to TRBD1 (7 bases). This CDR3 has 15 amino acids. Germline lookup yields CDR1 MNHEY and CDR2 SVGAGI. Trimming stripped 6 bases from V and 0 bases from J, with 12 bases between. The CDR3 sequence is CASRDYRGAKNIQYF. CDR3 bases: TGTGCCAGCAGGGACTACAGGGGAGCCAAAAACATTCAGTACTTC.

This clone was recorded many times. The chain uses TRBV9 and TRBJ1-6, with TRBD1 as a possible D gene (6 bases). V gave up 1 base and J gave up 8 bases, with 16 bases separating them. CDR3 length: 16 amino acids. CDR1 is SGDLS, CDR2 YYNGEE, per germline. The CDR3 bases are TGTGCCAGCAGCGTACGTGGGGGGGCATTGGATTCACCCCTCCACTTT. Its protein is CASSVRGGALDSPLHF.

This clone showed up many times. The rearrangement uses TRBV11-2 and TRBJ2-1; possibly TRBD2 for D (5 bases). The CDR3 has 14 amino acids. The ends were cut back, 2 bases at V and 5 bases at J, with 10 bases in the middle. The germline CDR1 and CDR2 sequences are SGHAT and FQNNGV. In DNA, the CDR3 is TGTGCCAGCAGCTTACAACTAGGAGACAATGAGCAGTTCTTC. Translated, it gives CASSLQLGDNEQFF.

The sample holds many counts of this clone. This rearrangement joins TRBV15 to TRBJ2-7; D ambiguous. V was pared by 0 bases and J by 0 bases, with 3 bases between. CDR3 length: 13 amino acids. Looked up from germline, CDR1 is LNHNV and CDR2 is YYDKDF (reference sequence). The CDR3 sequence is CATSRDSSYEQYF. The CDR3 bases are TGTGCCACCAGCAGAGACAGCTCCTACGAGCAGTACTTC. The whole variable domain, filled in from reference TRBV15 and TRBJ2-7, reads DAMVIQNPRYQVTQFGKPVTLSCSQTLNHNVMYWYQQKSSQAPKLLFHYYDKDFNNEADTPDNFQSRRPNTSFCFLDIRSPGLGDTAMYLCATSRDSSYEQYFGPGTRLTVT.

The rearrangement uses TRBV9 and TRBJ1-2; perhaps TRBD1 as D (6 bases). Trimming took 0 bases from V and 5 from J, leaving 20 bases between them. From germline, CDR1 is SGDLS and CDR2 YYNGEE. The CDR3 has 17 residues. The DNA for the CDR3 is TGTGCCAGCAGCGTAGGAGGCGGGGGCGTTCGGTGGTATGGCTACACCTTC. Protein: CASSVGGGGVRWYGYTF.

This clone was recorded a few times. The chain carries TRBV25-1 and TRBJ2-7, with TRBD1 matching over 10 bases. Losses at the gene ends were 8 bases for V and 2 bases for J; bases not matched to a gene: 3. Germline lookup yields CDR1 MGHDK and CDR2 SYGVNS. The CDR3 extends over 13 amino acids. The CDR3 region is CASRTGGTYEQYF. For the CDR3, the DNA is TGTGCCAGCCGGACAGGGGGGACCTACGAGCAGTACTTC.

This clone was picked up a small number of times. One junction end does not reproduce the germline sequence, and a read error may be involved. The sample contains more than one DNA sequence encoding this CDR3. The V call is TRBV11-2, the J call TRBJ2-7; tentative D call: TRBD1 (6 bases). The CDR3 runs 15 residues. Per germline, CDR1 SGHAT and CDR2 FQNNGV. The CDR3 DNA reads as TGTGCCAGCAGCTTAGATCCGGACAGAACCTACGAGCAGTACTTT. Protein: CASSLDPDRTYEQYF.

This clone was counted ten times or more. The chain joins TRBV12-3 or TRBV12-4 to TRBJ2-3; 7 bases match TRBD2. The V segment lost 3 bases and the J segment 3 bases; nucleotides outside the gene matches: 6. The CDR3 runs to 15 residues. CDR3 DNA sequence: TGTGCCAGCAGTTTTCTTGGGCGGGGGACAGATACGCAGTATTTT. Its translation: CASSFLGRGTDTQYF.

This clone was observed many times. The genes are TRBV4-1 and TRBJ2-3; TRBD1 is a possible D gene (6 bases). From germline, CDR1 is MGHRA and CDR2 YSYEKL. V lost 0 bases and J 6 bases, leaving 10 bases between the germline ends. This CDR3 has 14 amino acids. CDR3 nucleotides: TGCGCCAGCAGCCAAGACCCAGGGGCGGATACGCAGTATTTT. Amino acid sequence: CASSQDPGADTQYF.

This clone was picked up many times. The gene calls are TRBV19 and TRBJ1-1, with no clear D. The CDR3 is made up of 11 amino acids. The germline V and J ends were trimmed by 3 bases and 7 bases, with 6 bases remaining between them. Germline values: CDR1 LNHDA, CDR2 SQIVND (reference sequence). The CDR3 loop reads CASSMVSEAFF. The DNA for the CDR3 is TGTGCCAGTAGTATGGTCAGTGAAGCTTTCTTT.

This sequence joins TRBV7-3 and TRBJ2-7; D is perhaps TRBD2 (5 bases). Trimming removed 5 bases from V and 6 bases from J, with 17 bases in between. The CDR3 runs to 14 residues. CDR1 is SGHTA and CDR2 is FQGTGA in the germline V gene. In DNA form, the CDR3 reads TGTGCCAGCAGCCCCACAGCGGCGGTAGGCGAGCAGTACTTC. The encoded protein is CASSPTAAVGEQYF.